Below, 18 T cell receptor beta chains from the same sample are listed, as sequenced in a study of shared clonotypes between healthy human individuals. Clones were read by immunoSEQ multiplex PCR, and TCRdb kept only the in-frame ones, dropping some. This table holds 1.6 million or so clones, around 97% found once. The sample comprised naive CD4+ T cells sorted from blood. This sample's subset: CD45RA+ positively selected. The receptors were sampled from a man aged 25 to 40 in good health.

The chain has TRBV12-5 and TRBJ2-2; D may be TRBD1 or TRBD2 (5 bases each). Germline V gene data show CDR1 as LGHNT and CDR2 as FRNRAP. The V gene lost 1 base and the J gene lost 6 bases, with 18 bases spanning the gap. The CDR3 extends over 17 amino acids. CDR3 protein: CASGLASGAGRSGELFF. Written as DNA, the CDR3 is TGTGCTAGTGGTTTGGCCTCCGGGGCCGGCCGATCCGGGGAGCTGTTTTTT.

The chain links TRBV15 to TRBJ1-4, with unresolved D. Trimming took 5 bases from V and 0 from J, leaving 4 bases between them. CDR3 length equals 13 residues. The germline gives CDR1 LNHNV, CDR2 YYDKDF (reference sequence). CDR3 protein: CATSPATNEKLFF. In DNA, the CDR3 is TGTGCCACCAGCCCTGCAACTAATGAAAAACTGTTTTTT.

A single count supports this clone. Written as DNA, the CDR3 is TGTGCCAGCAGTTACTCAGGGACTAGCGGGAACGAGCAGTACTTC. Encoded protein: CASSYSGTSGNEQYF. The rearrangement joins TRBV6-5 to TRBJ2-7, with 13 bases matching TRBD2. CDR1 and CDR2 from the germline V gene are MNHEY and SVGAGI. After removal of 0 bases from V and 5 bases from J, the junction contained 1 base not matched to a gene. The CDR3 sequence is 15 residues long.

The DNA of the CDR3 is TGCGCCAGCAGTGTCGGGACAGCCTATGAAAAACTGTTTTTT. This gives the protein CASSVGTAYEKLFF. V and J are TRBV5-1 and TRBJ1-4; 7 bases agree with TRBD1. Germline V gene sequence: CDR1 SGHRS, CDR2 YFSETQ. The V segment lost 5 bases and the J segment 6 bases; nucleotides outside the gene matches: 7. This CDR3 is built from 14 residues. Based on the CDR3 plus reference TRBV5-1 and TRBJ1-4, the full variable domain is KAGVTQTPRYLIKTRGQQVTLSCSPISGHRSVSWYQQTPGQGLQFLFEYFSETQRNKGNFPGRFSGRQFSNSRSEMNVSTLELGDSALYLCASSVGTAYEKLFFGSGTQLSVL.

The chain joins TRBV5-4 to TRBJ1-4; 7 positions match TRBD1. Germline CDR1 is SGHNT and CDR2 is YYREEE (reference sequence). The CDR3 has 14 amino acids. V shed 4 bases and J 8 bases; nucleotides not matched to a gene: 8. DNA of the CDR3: TGTGCCAGCAGCCATACAGGGGCGGGCGAAAAACTGTTTTTT. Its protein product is CASSHTGAGEKLFF.

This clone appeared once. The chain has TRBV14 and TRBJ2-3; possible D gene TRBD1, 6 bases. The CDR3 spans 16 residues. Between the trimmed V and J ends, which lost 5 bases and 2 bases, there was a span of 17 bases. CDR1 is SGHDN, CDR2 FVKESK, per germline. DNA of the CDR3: TGTGCCAGCAGCTACAATCAAGGACAGTACACAGATACGCAGTATTTT. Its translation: CASSYNQGQYTDTQYF.

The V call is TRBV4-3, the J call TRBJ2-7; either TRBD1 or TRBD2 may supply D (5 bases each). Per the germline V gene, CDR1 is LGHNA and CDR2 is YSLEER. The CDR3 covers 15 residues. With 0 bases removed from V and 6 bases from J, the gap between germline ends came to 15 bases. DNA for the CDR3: TGCGCCAGCAGCCAAGAGGCTCGGGGCTCGTTCGAGCAGTACTTC. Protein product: CASSQEARGSFEQYF.

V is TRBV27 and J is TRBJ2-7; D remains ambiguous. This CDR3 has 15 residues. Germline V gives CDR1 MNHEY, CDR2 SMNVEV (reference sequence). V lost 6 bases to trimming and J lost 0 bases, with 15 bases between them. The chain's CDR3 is CASSHTSRLSYEQYF. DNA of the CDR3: TGTGCCAGCAGCCATACTTCCAGACTCTCCTACGAGCAGTACTTC.

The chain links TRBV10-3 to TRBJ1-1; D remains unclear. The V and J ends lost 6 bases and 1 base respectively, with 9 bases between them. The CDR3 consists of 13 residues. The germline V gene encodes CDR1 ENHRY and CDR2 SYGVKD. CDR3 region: CAISQNPNTEAFF. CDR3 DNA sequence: TGTGCCATCAGCCAGAATCCGAACACTGAAGCTTTCTTT.

In nucleotides, the CDR3 is TGCGCCAGCAGTCAGTCGGGGGCCGTGGGGAATGAAAAACTGTTTTTT. Translation gives CASSQSGAVGNEKLFF. The chain has TRBV23-1 and TRBJ1-4; tentative D call: TRBD1 (6 bases). TRBV23-1 carries the ORF label, with uncertain function. V shed 3 bases and J shed 5 bases, with 16 bases lying between them. CDR3 length: 16 amino acids.

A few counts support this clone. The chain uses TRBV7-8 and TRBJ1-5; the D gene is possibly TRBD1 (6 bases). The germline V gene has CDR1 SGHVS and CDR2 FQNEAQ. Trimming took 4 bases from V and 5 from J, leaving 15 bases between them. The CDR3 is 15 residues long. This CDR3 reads CASSSRGAYHQPQHF. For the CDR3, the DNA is TGTGCCAGCAGCTCCCGGGGGGCCTATCATCAGCCCCAGCATTTT.

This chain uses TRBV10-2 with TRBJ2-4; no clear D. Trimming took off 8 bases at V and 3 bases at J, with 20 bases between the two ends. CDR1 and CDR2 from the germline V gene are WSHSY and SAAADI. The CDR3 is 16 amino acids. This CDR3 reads CASWGSGPAGKNIQYF. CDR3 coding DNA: TGCGCCAGCTGGGGAAGTGGTCCGGCAGGCAAAAACATTCAGTACTTC.

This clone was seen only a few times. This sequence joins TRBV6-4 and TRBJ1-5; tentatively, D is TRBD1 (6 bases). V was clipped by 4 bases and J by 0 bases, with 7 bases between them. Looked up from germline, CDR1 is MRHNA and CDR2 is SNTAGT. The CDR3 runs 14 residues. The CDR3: CASSGGRSNQPQHF. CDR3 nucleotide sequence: TGTGCCAGCAGTGGGGGGCGTAGCAATCAGCCCCAGCATTTT.

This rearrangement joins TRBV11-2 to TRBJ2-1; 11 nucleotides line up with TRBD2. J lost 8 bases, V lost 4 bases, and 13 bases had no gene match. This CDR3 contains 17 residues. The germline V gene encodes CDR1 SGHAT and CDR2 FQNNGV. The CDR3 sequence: CASSSTVLAGEGDEQFF. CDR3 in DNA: TGTGCCAGCAGCTCGACTGTACTAGCGGGAGAGGGCGATGAGCAGTTCTTC.

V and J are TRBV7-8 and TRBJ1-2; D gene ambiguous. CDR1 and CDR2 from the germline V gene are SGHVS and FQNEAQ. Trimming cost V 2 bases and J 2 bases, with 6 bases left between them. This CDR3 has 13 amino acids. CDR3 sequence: CASSLRGNYGYTF. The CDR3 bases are TGTGCCAGCAGCTTAAGAGGGAACTATGGCTACACCTTC.

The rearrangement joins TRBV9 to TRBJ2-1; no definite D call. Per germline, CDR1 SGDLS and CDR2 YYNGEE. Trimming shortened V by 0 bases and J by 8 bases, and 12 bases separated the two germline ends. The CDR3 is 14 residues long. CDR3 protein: CASSVGVGRDEQFF. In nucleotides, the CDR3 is TGTGCCAGCAGCGTAGGTGTAGGACGCGATGAGCAGTTCTTC. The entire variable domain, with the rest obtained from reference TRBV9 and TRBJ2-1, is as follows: DSGVTQTPKHLITATGQRVTLRCSPRSGDLSVYWYQQSLDQGLQFLIQYYNGEERAKGNILERFSAQQFPDLHSELNLSSLELGDSALYFCASSVGVGRDEQFFGPGTRLTVL.

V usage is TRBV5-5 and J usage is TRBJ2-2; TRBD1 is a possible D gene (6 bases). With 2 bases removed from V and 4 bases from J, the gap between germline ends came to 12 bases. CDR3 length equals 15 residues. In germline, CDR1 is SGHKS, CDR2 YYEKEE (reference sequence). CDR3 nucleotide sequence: TGTGCCAGCAGCTTACAGGGAAGGGGCACCGGGGAGCTGTTTTTT. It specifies CASSLQGRGTGELFF.

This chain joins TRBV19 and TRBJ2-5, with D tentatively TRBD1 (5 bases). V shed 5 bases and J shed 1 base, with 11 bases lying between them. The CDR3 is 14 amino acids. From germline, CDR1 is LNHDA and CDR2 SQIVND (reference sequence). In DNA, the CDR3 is TGTGCCAGTAGTCTCAGGGCGGTCCAAGAGACCCAGTACTTC. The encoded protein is CASSLRAVQETQYF.